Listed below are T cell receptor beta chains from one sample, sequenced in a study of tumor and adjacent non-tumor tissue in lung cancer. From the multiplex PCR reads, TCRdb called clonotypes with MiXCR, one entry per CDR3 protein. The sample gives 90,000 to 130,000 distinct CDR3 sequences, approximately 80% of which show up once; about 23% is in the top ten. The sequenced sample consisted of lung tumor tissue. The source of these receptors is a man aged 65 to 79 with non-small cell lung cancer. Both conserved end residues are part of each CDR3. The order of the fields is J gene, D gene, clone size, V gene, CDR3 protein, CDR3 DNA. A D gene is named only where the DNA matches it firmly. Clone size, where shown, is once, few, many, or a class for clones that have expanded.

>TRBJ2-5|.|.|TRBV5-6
CASSDKRAGARETKYF
TGTGCCAGCAGTGACAAGCGGGCAGGCGCGCGAGAGACCAAGTACTTC
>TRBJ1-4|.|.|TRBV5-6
CASSFPDNENLFF
TGTGCCAGCAGCTTCCCTGATAATGAAAATCTGTTTTTT
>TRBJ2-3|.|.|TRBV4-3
CASSQNSHNTYTQYF
TGCGCCAGCAGCCAGAACAGCCATAACACATATACGCAGTATTTT
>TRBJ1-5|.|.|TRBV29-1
CSVGQRMGPQHF
TGTAGCGTTGGACAGAGGATGGGGCCCCAGCATTTT
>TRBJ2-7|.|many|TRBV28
CASSPPLKYEQYF
TGTGCCAGCAGCCCCCCTTTAAAGTACGAGCAGTACTTC
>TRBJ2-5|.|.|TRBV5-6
CASSWGFTGETQYF
TGTGCCAGCAGCTGGGGCTTCACGGGAGAGACCCAGTATTTC
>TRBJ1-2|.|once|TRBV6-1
CASSVGKVWGNIF
TGTGCCAGCAGTGTAGGGAAAGTGTGGGGCAACATCTTC
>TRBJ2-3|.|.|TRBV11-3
CASTHREVSTDTPYF
TGTGCCAGCACCCATCGGGAAGTGAGCACAGATACGCCGTATTTT
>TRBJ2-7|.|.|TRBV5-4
CASSLRPGPTYEQYF
TGTGCCAGCAGCTTGCGACCGGGACCGACCTATGAGCAGTACTTC
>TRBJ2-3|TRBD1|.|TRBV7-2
CTSSLRGTGVPTDIQYF
TGTACCAGCAGCTTGAGGGGAACAGGGGTCCCCACAGATATACAGTATTTT
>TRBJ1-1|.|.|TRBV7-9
CASSPQLGGTEALF
TGTGCCAGCAGCCCCCAATTAGGTGGCACTGAAGCTTTATTT
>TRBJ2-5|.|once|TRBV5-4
CACSLLKGITRETHYF
TGTGCCTGCAGCCTTCTCAAGGGGATAACGAGAGAGACACACTACTTC
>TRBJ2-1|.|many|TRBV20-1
CSARSPFPGRYEQFF
TGCAGTGCTAGAAGTCCCTTTCCTGGAAGGTATGAGCAGTTCTTC
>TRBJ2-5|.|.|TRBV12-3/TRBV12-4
CASRPGQSSTKYF
TGTGCCAGCAGACCCGGACAGAGCTCCACCAAGTACTTC
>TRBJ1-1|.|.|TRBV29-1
CIATTGGPNSGAFF
TGTATCGCAACCACGGGCGGGCCTAATAGCGGAGCTTTCTTT
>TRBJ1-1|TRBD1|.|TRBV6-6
CASSCSPGQGDTEAFF
TGTGCCAGCAGTTGCTCACCGGGACAGGGAGACACTGAAGCTTTCTTC
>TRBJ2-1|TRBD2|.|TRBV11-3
CASSLVAGGSGEQFF
TGTGCCAGCAGCTTAGTAGCGGGAGGGTCTGGTGAGCAGTTCTTC
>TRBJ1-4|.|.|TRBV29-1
CGIEVGTNEKLFF
TGCGGCATTGAAGTCGGGACTAATGAAAAACTGTTTTTT
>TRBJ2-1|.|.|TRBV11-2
CASSLHVRDWVSYHEQFF
TGTGCCAGCAGTTTACATGTGCGGGACTGGGTCTCCTACCATGAGCAGTTCTTT
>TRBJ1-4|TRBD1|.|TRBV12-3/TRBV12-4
CANSRGQGGITNEKLFF
TGTGCCAACTCCCGGGGACAGGGGGGGATTACTAATGAAAAACTGTTTTTT
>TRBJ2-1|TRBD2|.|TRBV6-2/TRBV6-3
CASSCETSGSGSGYNEQFF
TGTGCCAGCAGTTGTGAGACTAGCGGGAGTGGAAGTGGGTACAATGAGCAGTTCTTC
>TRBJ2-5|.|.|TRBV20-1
CSVRSNSGAGETQYF
TGCAGTGTTAGATCTAACTCCGGGGCCGGGGAGACCCAGTACTTC
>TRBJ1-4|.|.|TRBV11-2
CASSRSWTCNEKLFF
TGTGCCAGTAGCAGAAGTTGGACATGTAATGAAAAACTGTTTTTT